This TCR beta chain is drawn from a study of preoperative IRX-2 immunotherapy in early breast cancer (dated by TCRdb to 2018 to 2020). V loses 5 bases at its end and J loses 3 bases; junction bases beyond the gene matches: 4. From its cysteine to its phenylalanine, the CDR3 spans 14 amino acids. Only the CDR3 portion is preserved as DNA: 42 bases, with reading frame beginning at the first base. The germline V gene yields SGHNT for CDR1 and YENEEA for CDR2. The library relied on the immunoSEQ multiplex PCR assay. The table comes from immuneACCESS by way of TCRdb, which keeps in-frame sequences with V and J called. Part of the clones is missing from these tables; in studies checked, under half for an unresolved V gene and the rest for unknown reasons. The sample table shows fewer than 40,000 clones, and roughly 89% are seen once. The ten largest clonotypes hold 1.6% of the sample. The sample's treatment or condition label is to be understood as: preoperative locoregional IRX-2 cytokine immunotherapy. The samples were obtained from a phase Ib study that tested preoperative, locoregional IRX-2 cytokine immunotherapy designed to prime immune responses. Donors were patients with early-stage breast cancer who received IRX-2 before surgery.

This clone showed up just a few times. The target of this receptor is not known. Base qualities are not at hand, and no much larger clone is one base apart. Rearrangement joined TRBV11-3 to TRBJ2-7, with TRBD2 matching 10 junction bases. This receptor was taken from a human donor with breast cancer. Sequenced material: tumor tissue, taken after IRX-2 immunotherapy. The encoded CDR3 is CASSQSGGVYEQYF. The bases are TGTGCCAGCAGCCAAAGCGGGGGGGTCTACGAGCAGTACTTC.